This TCR beta chain originates from a study of control samples from healthy donors and cancer patients (dated by TCRdb to 2019 to 2021). Receptor amplification or capture employed the immunoSEQ multiplex PCR assay. Drawn from immuneACCESS, this table holds only the in-frame rearrangements with V and J called that TCRdb kept. Clones are partly lost; checked studies trace under half to an unresolved V gene and leave the rest unexplained. Counted in this sample were around 100,000 clones; about 90% of them appeared once. The ten largest clones add up to over 15% of the sample. About this clone itself: Its recognized antigen is unknown. No much larger clonotype is one base removed from it; base qualities were not supplied.

The cysteine opens and the phenylalanine closes a CDR3 of 12 amino acids. The DNA shown is the 36-base CDR3, in frame from base 1. Looking up the germline V gene yields CDR1 SGHTA and CDR2 FQGNSA. The V and J ends are trimmed by 3 bases and 4 bases, leaving 6 bases between them. What was sequenced was blood. The receptor comes from a woman in her 50s in good health. The chain links TRBV7-2 with TRBJ1-2; there is no confident call for the D gene. The DNA sequence is given as TGTGCCAGCAGCTTTCCAAGCTATGGCTACACCTTC. Its amino acids are CASSFPSYGYTF.